This T cell receptor (beta chain) originates from a study of CD8+ T cells in alopecia areata. It was cDNA, reverse transcribed from extracted RNA, that served as the sequencing template. Repertoires were generated with immunoSEQ multiplex PCR, while TCRdb's copy carries only in-frame clones and drops some. In the table there are around 250,000 clones, 67% of which are singletons. V was clipped by 4 bases and J by 1 base; unmatched bases: 0. This CDR3 has 14 residues. From germline, CDR1 is MGHDK and CDR2 SYGVNS. Source: CD4+ T cells sorted from blood, taken at week 0. The chain carries TRBV25-1 and TRBJ1-5; 8 nucleotides agree with TRBD1. The clonotype originates from a human donor with alopecia areata. The CDR3 loop is CASSGTGSNQPQHF. The CDR3 DNA follows: TGTGCCAGCAGTGGGACAGGGAGCAATCAGCCCCAGCATTTT.